This T cell receptor (beta chain) was obtained from a study of high-grade serous ovarian cancer treatment subgroups. The CDR3 is 10 amino acids. CDR1 is MDHEN, CDR2 SYDVKM, per germline. Trimming cost V 5 bases and J 9 bases, with 7 bases left between them. As concerns this clone: Its specificity is not known.

Generated by immunoSEQ multiplex PCR, the TCRdb table keeps only in-frame clones and is missing some. Here the sample spans around 3,100 clones, roughly 80% being singletons. Tumor samples were obtained before definitive surgery or chemotherapy. Overall study results and limits: Repertoire analysis covered CDR3 alone, not CDR1 or CDR2. Repertoire similarity ranged 0.11 to 0.79 between tumors of one patient. Clonal relatedness tracked neoantigen level, and by trend copy number and mutation load. These tumor repertoires lack spatial information from bulk sequencing.

V is TRBV28 and J is TRBJ1-1; D is ambiguous. Sequences were obtained from tumor tissue. This TCR was sampled from a human donor with high-grade serous ovarian cancer. The CDR3 is CASSRYQAFF. The CDR3 DNA follows: TGTGCCAGCAGTAGGTATCAAGCTTTCTTT.